Reported below is one TCR beta chain. Its antigen is still unknown. The data were produced by immunoSEQ multiplex PCR, yet TCRdb's version contains in-frame clones alone and is incomplete. The sample yields 120,000 to 150,000 clones, about 91% seen once. These data are taken from a study of T cell responses to AZD1222 COVID-19 vaccine. Whole-study findings and limits: The number of AZD1222 recipients seropositive at baseline was only 5 to 7. After two AZD1222 doses, spike-specific TCR breadth and depth rose versus day 0.

The ends were cut back, 4 bases at V and 1 base at J, with 10 bases in the middle. The CDR3 runs 14 residues. The germline V gene encodes CDR1 LNHDA and CDR2 SQIVND (reference sequence). This sequence was found in an adult in good health. The V gene is TRBV19, the J gene TRBJ1-1, with a possible D match to TRBD1 (5 bases). Sequencing used peripheral blood, obtained on day 0 of MenACWY control vaccination. CDR3 protein: CASSRGIGNTEAFF. The CDR3 bases are TGTGCCAGTAGTAGGGGGATTGGGAACACTGAAGCTTTCTTT.